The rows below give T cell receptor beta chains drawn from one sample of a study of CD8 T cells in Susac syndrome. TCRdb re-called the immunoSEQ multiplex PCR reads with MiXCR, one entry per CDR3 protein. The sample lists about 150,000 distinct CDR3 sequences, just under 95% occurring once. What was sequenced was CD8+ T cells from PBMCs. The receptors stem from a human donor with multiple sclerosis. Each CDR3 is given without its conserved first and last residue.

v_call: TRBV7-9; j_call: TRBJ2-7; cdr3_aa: ASSSPLSQGYEQY
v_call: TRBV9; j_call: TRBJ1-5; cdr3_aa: ASSVADSHQPQH
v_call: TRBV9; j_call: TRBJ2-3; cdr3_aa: ASSVGTGRAPDTQY
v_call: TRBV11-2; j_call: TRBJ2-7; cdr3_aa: ASSLEEILYEQY
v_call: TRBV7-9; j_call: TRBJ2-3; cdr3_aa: ASTTGQGRNTDTQY
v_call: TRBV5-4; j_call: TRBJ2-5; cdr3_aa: ASSSPETQY
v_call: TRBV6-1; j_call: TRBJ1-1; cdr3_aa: ASKSTGSKVVYTEAF
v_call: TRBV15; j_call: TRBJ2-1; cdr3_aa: ATSIQGKSYNEQF
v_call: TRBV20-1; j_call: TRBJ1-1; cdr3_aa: SAGSYTEAF
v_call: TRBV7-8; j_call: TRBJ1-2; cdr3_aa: ASSLEANYGYT
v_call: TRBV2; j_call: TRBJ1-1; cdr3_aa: ASSESISGTEAF
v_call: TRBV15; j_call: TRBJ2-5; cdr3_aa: ATSRTSGGAQTQY
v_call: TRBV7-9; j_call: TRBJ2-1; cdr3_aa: ASSRQGGNEQF
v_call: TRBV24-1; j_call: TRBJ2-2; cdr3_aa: ATSDLGELF